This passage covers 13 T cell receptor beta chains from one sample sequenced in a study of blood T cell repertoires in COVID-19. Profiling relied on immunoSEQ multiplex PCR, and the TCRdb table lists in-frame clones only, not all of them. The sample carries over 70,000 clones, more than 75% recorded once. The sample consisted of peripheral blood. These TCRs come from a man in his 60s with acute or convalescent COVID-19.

Written as DNA, the CDR3 is TGTGCCAGCAGCAAATCACAGGGTGAGGGTGAAAAACTGTTTTTT. Translation: CASSKSQGEGEKLFF. V usage is TRBV3-1 (or the pseudogene TRBV3-2) and J usage is TRBJ1-4, with D perhaps matching TRBD1 (6 bases). Per the germline V gene, CDR1 is LGHDT and CDR2 is YNNKEL (reference sequence). The V end lost 5 bases, the J end lost 7 bases, and 17 bases lay between the germline ends. The CDR3 consists of 15 residues.

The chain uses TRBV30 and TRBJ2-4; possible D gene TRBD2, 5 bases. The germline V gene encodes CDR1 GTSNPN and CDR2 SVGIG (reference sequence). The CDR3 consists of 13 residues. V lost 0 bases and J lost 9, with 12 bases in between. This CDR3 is CAWSVRGYGIQYF. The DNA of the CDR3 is TGTGCCTGGAGTGTACGGGGATATGGCATTCAGTACTTC.

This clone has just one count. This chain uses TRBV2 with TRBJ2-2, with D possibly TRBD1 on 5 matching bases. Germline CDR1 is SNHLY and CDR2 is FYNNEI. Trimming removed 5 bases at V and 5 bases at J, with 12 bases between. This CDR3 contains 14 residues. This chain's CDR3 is CASSLPKGTGELFF. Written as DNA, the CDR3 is TGTGCCAGCAGTCTACCGAAGGGGACCGGGGAGCTGTTTTTT.

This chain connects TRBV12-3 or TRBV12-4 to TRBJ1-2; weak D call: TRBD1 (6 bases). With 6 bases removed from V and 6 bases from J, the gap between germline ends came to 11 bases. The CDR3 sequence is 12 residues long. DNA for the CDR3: TGTGCCAGCAGCTTGCCAGGGGATGGCTACACCTTC. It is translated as CASSLPGDGYTF.

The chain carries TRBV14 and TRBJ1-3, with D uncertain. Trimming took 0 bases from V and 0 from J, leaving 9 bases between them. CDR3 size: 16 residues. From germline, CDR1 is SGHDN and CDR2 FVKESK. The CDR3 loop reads CASSQDWAASGNTIYF. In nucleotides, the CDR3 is TGTGCCAGCAGCCAAGATTGGGCAGCCTCTGGAAACACCATATATTTT.

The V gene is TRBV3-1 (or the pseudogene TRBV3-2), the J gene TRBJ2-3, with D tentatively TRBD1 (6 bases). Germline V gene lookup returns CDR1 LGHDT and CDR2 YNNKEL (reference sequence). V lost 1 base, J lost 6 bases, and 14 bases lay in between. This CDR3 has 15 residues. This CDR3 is CASSQGGQGFDTQYF. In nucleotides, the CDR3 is TGTGCCAGCAGCCAAGGTGGTCAGGGGTTTGATACGCAGTATTTT.

CDR3 loop: CASSEPGISVGKVGELFF. In DNA form, the CDR3 reads TGCGCCAGCAGTGAGCCCGGCATTAGCGTTGGTAAGGTCGGGGAGCTGTTTTTT. The chain recombines TRBV10-2 with TRBJ2-2; TRBD2 might be the D (5 bases). This CDR3 contains 18 residues. V lost 2 bases, J lost 7 bases, and 23 bases lay in between. Per the germline V gene, CDR1 is WSHSY and CDR2 is SAAADI.

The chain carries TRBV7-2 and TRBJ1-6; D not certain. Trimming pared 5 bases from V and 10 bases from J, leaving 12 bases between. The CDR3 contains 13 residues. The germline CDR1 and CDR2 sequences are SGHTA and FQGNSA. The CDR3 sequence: CASSPRLESPLHF. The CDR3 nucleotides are TGTGCCAGCAGCCCGAGACTGGAGTCACCCCTCCACTTT.

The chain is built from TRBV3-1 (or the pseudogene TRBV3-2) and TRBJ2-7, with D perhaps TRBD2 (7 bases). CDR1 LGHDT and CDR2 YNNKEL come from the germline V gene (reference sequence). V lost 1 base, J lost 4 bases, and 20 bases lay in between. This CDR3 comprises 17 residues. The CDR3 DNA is TGTGCCAGCAGCCAAGTGTATATGGCGGGGGCTGGATACGAGCAGTACTTC. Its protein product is CASSQVYMAGAGYEQYF.

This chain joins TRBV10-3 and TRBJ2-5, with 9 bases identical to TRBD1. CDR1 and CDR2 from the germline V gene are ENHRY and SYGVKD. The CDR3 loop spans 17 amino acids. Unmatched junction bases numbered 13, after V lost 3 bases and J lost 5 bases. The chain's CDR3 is CAISEAPGTGPGETQYF. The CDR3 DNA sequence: TGTGCCATCAGTGAAGCTCCCGGGACAGGGCCTGGGGAGACCCAGTACTTC.

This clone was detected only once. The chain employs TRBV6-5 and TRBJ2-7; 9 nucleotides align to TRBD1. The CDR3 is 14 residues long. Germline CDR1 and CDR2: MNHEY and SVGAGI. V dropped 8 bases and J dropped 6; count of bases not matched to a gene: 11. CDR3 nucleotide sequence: TGTGCCAGCTCTTTTTCCGGGACAGGGACCGAGCAGTACTTC. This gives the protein CASSFSGTGTEQYF.

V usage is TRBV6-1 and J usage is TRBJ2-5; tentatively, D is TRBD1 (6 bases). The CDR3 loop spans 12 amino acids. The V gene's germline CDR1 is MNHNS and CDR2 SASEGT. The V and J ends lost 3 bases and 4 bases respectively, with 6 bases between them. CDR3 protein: CASSDRGETQYF. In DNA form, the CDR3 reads TGTGCCAGCAGTGACAGGGGAGAGACCCAGTACTTC.

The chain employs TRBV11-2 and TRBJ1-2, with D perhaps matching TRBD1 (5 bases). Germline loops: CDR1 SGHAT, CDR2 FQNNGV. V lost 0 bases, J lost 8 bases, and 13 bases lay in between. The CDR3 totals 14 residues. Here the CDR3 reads CASSLDRGFDGYTF. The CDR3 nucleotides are TGTGCCAGCAGCTTAGATCGGGGGTTCGACGGCTACACCTTC.